The clone carrying this T cell receptor beta chain was recorded a few times. Its target is unknown. An end of the junction does not agree with germline; a read error may underlie this. Sample-barcoded 5' priming and a J-beta primer mix drove a second PCR of roughly 6 to 12 cycles. Each cDNA molecule was tagged by a template-switch adaptor that had 12 random nucleotides. TCRdb redid the calling of the 5' RACE reads with MiXCR, one entry per CDR3 protein. The profile shows fewer than 2,000,000 distinct CDR3 sequences, roughly two fifths of them singletons. The CDR3 has 17 amino acids. CDR1 SEHNR and CDR2 FQNEAQ come from the germline V gene (reference sequence). This record comes from a study of blood T cells in healthy people across ages. Researchers report isolating at least 6 million PBMCs per sample. Notes on the study in general: Long-lived donors carried more naive CD4+ cells and greater diversity than aged donors. When one million T cells were used, diversity estimates were thought to be underestimates.

This TCR was recovered from a human donor in good health. The chain is built from TRBV7-9 and TRBJ2-5; 10 nucleotides line up with TRBD2. The specimen was blood. CDR3 DNA: TGTGCCAGCAGCTTAGCATGGCTAGCGGGGGAACGGGAGACCCAGTACTTT. Amino acids: CASSLAWLAGERETQYF. The full variable domain, with the rest looked up from reference TRBV7-9 and TRBJ2-5, is DTGVSQNPRHKITKRGQNVTFRCDPISEHNRLYWYRQTLGQGPEFLTYFQNEAQLEKSRLLSDRFSAERPKGSFSTLEIQRTEQGDSAMYLCASSLAWLAGERETQYFGPGTRLLVL.